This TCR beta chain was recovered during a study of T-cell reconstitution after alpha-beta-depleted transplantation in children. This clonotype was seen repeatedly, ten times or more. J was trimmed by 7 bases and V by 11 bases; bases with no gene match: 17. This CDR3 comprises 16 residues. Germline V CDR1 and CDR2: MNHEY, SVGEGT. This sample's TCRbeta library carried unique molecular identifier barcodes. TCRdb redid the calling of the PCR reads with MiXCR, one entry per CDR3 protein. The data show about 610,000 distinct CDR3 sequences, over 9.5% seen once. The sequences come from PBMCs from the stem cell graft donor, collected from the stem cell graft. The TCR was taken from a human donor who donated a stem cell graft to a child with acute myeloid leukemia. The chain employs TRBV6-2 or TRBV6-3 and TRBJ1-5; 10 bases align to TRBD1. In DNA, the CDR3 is TGTGCCTGCTCTCTTCCGGACAGGGGGATTGGGCAGCCCCAGCATTTT. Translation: CACSLPDRGIGQPQHF.